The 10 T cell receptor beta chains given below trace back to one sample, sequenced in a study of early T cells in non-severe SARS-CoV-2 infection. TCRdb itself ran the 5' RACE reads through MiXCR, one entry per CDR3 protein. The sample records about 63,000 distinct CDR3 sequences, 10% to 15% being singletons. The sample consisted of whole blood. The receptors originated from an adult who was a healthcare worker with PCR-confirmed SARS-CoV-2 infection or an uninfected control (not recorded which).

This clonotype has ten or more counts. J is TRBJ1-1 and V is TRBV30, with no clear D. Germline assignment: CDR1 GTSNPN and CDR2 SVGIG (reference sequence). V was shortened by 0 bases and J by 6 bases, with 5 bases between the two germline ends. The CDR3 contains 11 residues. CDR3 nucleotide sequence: TGTGCCTGGAGTGTTATTTCTGAAGCTTTCTTT. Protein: CAWSVISEAFF.

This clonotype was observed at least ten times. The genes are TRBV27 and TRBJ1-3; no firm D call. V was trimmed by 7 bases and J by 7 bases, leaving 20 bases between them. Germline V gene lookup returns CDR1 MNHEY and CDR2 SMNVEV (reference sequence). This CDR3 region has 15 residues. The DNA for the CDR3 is TGTGCCAGCACCCCCAGGCCCGGAGCATTCAACACCATATATTTT. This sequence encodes CASTPRPGAFNTIYF.

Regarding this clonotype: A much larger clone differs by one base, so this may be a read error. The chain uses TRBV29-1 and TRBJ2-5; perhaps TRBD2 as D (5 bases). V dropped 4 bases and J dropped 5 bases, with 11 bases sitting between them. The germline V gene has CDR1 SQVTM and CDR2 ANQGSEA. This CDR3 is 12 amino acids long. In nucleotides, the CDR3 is TGCAGCGTTGGAGATCGGGATGAGACCCAGTACTTC. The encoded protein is CSVGDRDETQYF. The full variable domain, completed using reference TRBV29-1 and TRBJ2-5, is SAVISQKPSRDICQRGTSLTIQCQVDSQVTMMFWYRQQPGQSLTLIATANQGSEATYESGFVIDKFPISRPNLTFSTLTVSNMSPEDSSIYLCSVGDRDETQYFGPGTRLLVL.

The CDR3 region has the DNA TGTGCCATCAGCCCCAACGGGGACACTGAAGCTTTCTTT. The encoded protein is CAISPNGDTEAFF. This sequence joins TRBV10-3 and TRBJ1-1; D is undetermined. Trimming left V 6 bases short and J 3 bases short, with 11 bases between. CDR3 length equals 13 residues. In germline, CDR1 is ENHRY, CDR2 SYGVKD.

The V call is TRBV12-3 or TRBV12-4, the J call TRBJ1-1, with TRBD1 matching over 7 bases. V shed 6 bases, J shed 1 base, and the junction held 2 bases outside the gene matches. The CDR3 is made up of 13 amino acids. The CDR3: CASRRTGNTEAFF. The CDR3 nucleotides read TGTGCCAGCAGGAGGACAGGGAACACTGAAGCTTTCTTT.

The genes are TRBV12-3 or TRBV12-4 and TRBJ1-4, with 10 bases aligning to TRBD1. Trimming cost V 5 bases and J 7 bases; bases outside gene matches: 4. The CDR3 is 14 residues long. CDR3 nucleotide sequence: TGTGCCAGCAGTCCCTGGACAGGGGGTGAAAAACTGTTTTTT. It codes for CASSPWTGGEKLFF.

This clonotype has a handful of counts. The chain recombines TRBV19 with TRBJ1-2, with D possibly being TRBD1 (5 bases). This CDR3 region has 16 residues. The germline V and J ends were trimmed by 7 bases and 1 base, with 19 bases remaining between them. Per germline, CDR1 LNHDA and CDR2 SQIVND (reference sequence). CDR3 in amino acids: CASTPSPGRGNYGYTF. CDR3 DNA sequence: TGTGCCAGTACTCCATCCCCGGGACGGGGTAACTATGGCTACACCTTC.

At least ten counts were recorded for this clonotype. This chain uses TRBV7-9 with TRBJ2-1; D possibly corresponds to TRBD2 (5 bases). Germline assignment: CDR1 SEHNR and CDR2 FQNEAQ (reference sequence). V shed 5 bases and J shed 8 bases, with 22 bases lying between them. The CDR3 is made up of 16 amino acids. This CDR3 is CASSISEGVTKDEQFF. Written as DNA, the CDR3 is TGTGCCAGCAGCATTTCAGAGGGCGTAACAAAAGATGAGCAGTTCTTC.

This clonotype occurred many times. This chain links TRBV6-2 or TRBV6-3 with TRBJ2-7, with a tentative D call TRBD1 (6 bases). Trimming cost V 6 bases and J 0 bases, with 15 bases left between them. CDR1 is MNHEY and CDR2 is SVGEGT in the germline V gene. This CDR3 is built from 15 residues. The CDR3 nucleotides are TGTGCCAGCAGCCTGGACAGTGGGGGCTCCTACGAGCAGTACTTC. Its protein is CASSLDSGGSYEQYF.

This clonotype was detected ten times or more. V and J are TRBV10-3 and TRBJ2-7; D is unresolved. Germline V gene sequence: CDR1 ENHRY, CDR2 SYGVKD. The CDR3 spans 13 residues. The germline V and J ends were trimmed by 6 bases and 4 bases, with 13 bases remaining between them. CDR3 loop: CAIRGIGVYEQYF. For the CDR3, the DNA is TGTGCCATCAGGGGGATAGGCGTTTACGAGCAGTACTTC.